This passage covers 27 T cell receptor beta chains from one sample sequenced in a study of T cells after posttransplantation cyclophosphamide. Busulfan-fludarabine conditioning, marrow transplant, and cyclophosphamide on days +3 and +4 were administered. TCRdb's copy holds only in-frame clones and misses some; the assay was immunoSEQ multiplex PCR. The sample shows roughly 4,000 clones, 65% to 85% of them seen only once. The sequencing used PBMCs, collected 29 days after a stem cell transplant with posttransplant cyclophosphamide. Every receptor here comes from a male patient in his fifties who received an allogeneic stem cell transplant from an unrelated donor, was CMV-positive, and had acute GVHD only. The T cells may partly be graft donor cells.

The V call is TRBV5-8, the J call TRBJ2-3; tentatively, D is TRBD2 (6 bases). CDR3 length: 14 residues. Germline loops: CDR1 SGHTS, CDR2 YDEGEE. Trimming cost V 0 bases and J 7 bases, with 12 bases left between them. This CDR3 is CASSLETSINTQYF. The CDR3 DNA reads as TGTGCCAGCAGCTTGGAGACTAGTATTAATACGCAGTATTTT.

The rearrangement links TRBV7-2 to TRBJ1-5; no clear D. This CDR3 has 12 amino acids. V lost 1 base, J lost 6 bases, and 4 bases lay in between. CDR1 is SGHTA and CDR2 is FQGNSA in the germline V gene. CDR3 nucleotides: TGTGCCAGCAGCTTAGGGGCTCAGCCCCAGCATTTT. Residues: CASSLGAQPQHF.

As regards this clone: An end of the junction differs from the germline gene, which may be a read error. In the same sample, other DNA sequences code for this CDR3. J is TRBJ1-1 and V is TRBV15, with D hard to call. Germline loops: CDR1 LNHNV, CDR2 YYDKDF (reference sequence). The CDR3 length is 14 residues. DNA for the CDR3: TGTGCCACTCAGCTTACAGTCCAGAACACCGAAGCATTCTTT. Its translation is CATQLTVQNTEAFF.

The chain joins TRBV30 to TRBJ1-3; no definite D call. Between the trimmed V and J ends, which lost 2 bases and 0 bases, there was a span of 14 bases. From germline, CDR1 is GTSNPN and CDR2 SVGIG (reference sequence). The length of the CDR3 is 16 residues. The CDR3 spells CAWSLGRGSSGNTIYF. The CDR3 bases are TGTGCCTGGAGTTTAGGTCGTGGGAGCTCTGGAAACACCATATATTTT.

This chain's CDR3 is CASSLRLAGGRNEQYF. For the CDR3, the DNA is TGTGCCAGCAGCTTACGCCTAGCAGGAGGCCGGAACGAGCAGTACTTC. The rearrangement links TRBV7-3 to TRBJ2-7, with a possible D match to TRBD2 (5 bases). The CDR3 extends over 16 amino acids. The germline V gene has CDR1 SGHTA and CDR2 FQGTGA. V gave up 2 bases and J gave up 5 bases, with 19 bases separating them.

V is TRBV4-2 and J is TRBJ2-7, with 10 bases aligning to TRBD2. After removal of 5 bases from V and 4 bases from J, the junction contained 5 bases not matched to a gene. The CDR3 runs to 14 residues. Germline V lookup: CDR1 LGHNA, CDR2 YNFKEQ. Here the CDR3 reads CASSLSGRGYEQYF. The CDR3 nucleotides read TGTGCCAGCAGCTTGAGCGGGAGGGGGTACGAGCAGTACTTC.

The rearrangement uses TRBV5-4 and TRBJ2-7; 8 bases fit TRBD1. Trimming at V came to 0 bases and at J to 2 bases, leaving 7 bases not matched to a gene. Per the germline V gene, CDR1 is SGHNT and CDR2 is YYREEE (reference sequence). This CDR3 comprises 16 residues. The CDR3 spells CASSLGGAGGPYEQYF. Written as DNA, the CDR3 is TGTGCCAGCAGCTTGGGGGGAGCAGGGGGCCCCTACGAGCAGTACTTC.

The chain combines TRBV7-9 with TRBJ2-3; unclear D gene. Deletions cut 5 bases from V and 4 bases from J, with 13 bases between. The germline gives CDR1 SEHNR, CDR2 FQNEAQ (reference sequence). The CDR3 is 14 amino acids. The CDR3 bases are TGTGCCAGCAGCCCCCAACCGAGCCCAGATACGCAGTATTTT. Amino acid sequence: CASSPQPSPDTQYF.

CDR3 sequence: CSVGYFNNEQFF. The CDR3 DNA follows: TGCAGCGTTGGATACTTCAACAATGAGCAGTTCTTC. V and J are TRBV29-1 and TRBJ2-1; D gene uncertain. The V gene lost 4 bases and the J gene lost 5 bases, with 9 bases spanning the gap. Germline V gene data show CDR1 as SQVTM and CDR2 as ANQGSEA. The CDR3 has 12 amino acids.

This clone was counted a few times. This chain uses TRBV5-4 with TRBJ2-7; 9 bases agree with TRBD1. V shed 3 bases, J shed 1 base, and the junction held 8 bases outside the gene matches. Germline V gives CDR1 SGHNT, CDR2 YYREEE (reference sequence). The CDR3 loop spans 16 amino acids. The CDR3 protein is CASSSTGGPGSYEQYF. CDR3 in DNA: TGTGCCAGCAGCTCAACAGGGGGCCCCGGGTCCTACGAGCAGTACTTC.

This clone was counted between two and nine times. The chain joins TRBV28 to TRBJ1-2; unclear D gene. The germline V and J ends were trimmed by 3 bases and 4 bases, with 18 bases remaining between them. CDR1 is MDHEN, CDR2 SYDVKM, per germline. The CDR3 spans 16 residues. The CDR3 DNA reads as TGTGCCAGCAGTTTCTTGGTCGGGGTGGAGGCCTATGGCTACACCTTC. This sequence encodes CASSFLVGVEAYGYTF.

The CDR3 DNA reads as TGTGCCAGCGGTGGGAGGCAAATTAATAATGAGCAGTTCTTC. Amino acids: CASGGRQINNEQFF. The chain recombines TRBV2 with TRBJ2-1; D might be TRBD2 (6 bases). Trimming shortened V by 8 bases and J by 7 bases, and 18 bases separated the two germline ends. CDR3 size: 14 residues. Germline CDR1 SNHLY, CDR2 FYNNEI.

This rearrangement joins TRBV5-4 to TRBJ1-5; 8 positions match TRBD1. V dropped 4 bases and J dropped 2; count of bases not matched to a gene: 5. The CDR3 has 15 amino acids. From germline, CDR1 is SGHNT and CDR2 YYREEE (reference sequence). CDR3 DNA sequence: TGTGCCAGCAGCCCGGGACAGGATGGCAATCAGCCCCAGCATTTT. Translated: CASSPGQDGNQPQHF.

CDR3 in amino acids: CASSVDSGEKQYF. CDR3 DNA: TGTGCCAGCAGCGTAGACAGCGGGGAAAAGCAGTACTTC. The gene calls are TRBV9 and TRBJ2-7, with 7 bases lining up with TRBD2. The CDR3 length is 13 residues. V was pared by 0 bases and J by 8 bases, with 5 bases of the junction left unmatched. Germline V gives CDR1 SGDLS, CDR2 YYNGEE.

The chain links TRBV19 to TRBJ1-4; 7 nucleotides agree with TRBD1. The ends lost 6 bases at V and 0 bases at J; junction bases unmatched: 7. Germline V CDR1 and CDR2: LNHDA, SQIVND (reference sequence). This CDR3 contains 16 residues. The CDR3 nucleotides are TGTGCCAGTAGCCCGATTCAGGGGGCAACTAATGAAAAACTGTTTTTT. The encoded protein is CASSPIQGATNEKLFF.

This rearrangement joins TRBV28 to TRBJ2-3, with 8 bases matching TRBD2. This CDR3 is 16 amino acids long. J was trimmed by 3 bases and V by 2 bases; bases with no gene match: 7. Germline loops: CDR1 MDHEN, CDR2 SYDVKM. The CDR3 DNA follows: TGTGCCAGCAGTTTAGAGGGGCCTAGCGGGACAGATACGCAGTATTTT. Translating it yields CASSLEGPSGTDTQYF.

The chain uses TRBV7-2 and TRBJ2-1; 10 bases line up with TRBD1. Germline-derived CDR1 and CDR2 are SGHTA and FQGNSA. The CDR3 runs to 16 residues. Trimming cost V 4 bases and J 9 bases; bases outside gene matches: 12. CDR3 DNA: TGTGCCAGCAGCTATACCGGGACAGGGGCCCGGGTTGAGCAGTTCTTC. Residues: CASSYTGTGARVEQFF.

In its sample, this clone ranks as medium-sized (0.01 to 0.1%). The CDR3 DNA reads TGTGCCAGCACGTACGAGAACAGGGGTGGCTACACCTTC. This sequence encodes CASTYENRGGYTF. The V and J genes are TRBV2 and TRBJ1-2; 7 bases match TRBD1. Germline CDR1 SNHLY, CDR2 FYNNEI. With V trimmed by 7 bases and J by 7 bases, 9 bases remained unmatched. The CDR3 loop spans 13 amino acids.

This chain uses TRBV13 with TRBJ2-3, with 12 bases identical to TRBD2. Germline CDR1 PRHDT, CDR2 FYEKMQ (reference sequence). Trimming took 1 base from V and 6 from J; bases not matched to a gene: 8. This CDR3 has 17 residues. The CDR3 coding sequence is TGTGCCAGCAGCTTAGCTAGCGGGGGGGCCGTGGCGGATACGCAGTATTTT. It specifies CASSLASGGAVADTQYF.

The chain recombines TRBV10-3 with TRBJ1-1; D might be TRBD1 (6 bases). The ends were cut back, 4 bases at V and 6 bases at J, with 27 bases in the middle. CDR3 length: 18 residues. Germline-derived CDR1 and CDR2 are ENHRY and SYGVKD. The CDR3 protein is CAISGGELTGAGVPEAFF. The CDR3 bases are TGTGCCATCAGTGGGGGAGAACTGACAGGTGCCGGGGTTCCTGAAGCTTTCTTT.

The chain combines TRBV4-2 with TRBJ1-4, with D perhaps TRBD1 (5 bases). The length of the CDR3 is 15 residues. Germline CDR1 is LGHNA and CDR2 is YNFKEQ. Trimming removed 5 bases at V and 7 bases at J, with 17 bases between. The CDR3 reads CASSTTGGGFEKLFF. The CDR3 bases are TGTGCCAGCAGCACAACCGGGGGGGGTTTTGAAAAACTGTTTTTT.

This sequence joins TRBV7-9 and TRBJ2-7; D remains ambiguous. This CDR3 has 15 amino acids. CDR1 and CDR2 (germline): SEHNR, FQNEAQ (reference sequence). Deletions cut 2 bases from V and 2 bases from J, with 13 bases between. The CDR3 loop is CASSLNSDSTYEQYF. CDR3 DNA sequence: TGTGCCAGCAGCTTAAACTCCGACTCAACCTACGAGCAGTACTTC.

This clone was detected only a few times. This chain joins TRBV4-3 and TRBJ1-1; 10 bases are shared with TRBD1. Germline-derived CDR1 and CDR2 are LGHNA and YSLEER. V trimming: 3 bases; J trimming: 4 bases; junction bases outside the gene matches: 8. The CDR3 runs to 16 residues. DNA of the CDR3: TGCGCCAGCAGCCAGAGTCGACAGGGGGCAGGCACTGAAGCTTTCTTT. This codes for CASSQSRQGAGTEAFF.

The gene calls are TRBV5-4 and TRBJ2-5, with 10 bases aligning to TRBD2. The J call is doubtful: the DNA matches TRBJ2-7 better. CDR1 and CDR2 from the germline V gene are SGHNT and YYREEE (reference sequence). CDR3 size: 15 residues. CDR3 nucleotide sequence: TGTGCCAGCAGCTTGGATCCTAGCGGGAGATACGAGCAGTACTTC. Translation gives CASSLDPSGRYEQYF.

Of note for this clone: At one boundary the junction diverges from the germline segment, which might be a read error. This CDR3 is CASSQVGRPTEAFF. DNA for the CDR3: TGTGCCAGCAGCCAAGTCGGCAGGCCCACTGAAGCTTTCTTT. J is TRBJ1-1 and V is TRBV4-1; unclear D gene. CDR1 and CDR2 from the germline V gene are MGHRA and YSYEKL. The CDR3 consists of 14 residues.

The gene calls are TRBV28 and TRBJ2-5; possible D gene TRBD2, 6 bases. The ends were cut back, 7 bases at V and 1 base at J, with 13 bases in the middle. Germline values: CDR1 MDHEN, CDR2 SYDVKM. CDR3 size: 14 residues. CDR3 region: CASKAGPIQETQYF. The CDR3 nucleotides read TGTGCCAGCAAAGCGGGCCCTATCCAAGAGACCCAGTACTTC. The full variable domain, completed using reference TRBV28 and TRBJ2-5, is DVKVTQSSRYLVKRTGEKVFLECVQDMDHENMFWYRQDPGLGLRLIYFSYDVKMKEKGDIPEGYSVSREKKERFSLILESASTNQTSMYLCASKAGPIQETQYFGPGTRLLVL.

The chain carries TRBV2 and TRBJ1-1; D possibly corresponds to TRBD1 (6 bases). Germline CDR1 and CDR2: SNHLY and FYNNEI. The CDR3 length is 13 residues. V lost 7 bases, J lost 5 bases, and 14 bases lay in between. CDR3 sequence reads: CASKGRGRTEAFF. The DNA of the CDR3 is TGTGCCAGCAAGGGCAGGGGTAGGACTGAAGCTTTCTTT. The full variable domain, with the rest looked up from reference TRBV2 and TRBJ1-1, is EPEVTQTPSHQVTQMGQEVILRCVPISNHLYFYWYRQILGQKVEFLVSFYNNEISEKSEIFDDQFSVERPDGSNFTLKIRSTKLEDSAMYFCASKGRGRTEAFFGQGTRLTVV.